The entry that follows covers one TCR beta chain sequence. All patients picked for sequencing had shown, by flow cytometry, an expansion of CD8+CD57+ cells. In germline, CDR1 is SGHRS, CDR2 YFSETQ. Trimming removed 4 bases from V and 4 bases from J; junction bases left unmatched: 11. The CDR3 is 16 amino acids. This specimen comes from a study of CD8+CD57+ T cells in acquired aplastic anemia. Genomic DNA provided the template from which TCR beta VDJ and CDR3 profiles were obtained. TCRdb independently ran MiXCR on the reads; one entry per CDR3 protein. The sample carries around 160,000 distinct CDR3 sequences, roughly 43% recorded once.

The rearrangement uses TRBV5-1 and TRBJ1-1; 9 bases match TRBD1. Sequencing was carried out using sorted CD4+, CD8+, or CD8+CD57+ T cells (not recorded which) from PBMCs. This TCR was sampled from a human donor with aplastic anemia. CDR3: CASSTGGTSGTTEAFF. The CDR3 region has the DNA TGCGCCAGCAGCACAGGGGGCACTAGCGGGACCACTGAAGCTTTCTTT.